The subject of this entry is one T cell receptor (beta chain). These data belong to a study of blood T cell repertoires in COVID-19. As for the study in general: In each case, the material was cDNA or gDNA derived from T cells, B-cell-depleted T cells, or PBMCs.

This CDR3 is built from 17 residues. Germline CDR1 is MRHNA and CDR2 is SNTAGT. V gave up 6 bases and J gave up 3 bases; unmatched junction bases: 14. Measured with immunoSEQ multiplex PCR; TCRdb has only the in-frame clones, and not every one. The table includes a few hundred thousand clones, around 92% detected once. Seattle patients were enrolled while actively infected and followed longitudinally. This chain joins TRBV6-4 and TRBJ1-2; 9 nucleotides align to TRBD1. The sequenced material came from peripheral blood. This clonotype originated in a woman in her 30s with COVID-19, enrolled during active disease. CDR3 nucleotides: TGTGCCAGCAGCCTATCGCGGGACAGGGTTAATGACTATGGCTACACCTTC. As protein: CASSLSRDRVNDYGYTF.